This T cell receptor (beta chain) was identified in a study of shared clonotypes between healthy human individuals. CDR3 size: 13 residues. The ends were cut back, 5 bases at V and 8 bases at J, with 15 bases in the middle. Germline lookup yields CDR1 SGHAT and CDR2 FQNNGV. Unsorted PBMC DNA underwent sequencing on ten immunoSEQ deep assay plates. Measured with immunoSEQ multiplex PCR; TCRdb has only the in-frame clones, and not every one. The table lists about 520,000 clones, roughly 80% of them singletons. In unsorted samples, genomic DNA was obtained using about 90 million PBMCs. The chain joins TRBV11-2 to TRBJ2-5; D is unclear. The sequence derives from a woman between 40 and 50 years old in good health. Some clones in this sample may be carry-over from other donors' samples. The sequenced sample consisted of PBMCs. CDR3 amino acids: CASSQIPWRTQYF. The CDR3 bases are TGTGCCAGCAGCCAAATTCCATGGAGAACCCAGTACTTC.